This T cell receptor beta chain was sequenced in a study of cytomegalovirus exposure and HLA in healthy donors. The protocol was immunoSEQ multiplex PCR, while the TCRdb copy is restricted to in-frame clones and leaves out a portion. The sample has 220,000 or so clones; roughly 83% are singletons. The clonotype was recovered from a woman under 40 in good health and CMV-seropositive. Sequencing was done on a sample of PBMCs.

In nucleotides, the CDR3 is TGTGCCAGCAGCTTATATTTGAACACTGAAGCTTTCTTT. Protein: CASSLYLNTEAFF. The genes are TRBV7-6 and TRBJ1-1, with D unclear. This CDR3 has 13 amino acids. The germline V gene encodes CDR1 SGHVS and CDR2 FNYEAQ. The germline V and J ends were trimmed by 2 bases and 0 bases, with 4 bases remaining between them.